Listed below are T cell receptor beta chains from one sample, sequenced in a study of blood T cell repertoires in COVID-19. The data were produced by immunoSEQ multiplex PCR, yet TCRdb's version contains in-frame clones alone and is incomplete. The sample includes some 150,000 clones, 84% of them seen just once. The sequencing input was peripheral blood. These receptors were collected from a human donor in a cohort sampled during active COVID-19. The CDR3 runs from the conserved cysteine through the conserved F or W. The D gene is left open where the match is weak. Only some rows state a clone size, as once, few, many or a class for expanded clones.

V gene	J gene	CDR3 length	D gene	clone size	CDR3 protein	CDR3 DNA
TRBV29-1	TRBJ1-1	12	.	.	CSVRRGNPEAFF	TGCAGCGTTCGAAGAGGGAACCCTGAAGCTTTCTTT
TRBV28	TRBJ2-7	16	.	few	CASSGTRLLSSYEQYF	TGTGCCAGCAGTGGGACACGGCTACTTAGCTCCTACGAGCAGTACTTC
TRBV6-5	TRBJ2-3	14	.	.	CASSYNGGTDTQYF	TGTGCCAGCAGTTACAACGGGGGCACAGATACGCAGTATTTT
TRBV5-1	TRBJ1-6	13	.	.	CASRTDSVSPLHF	TGCGCCAGTCGGACAGACTCAGTTTCACCCCTCCACTTT
TRBV6-6	TRBJ1-1	15	.	few	CASSWPRGPNTEAFF	TGTGCCAGCAGTTGGCCTAGGGGCCCGAACACTGAAGCTTTCTTT
TRBV13	TRBJ2-3	19	TRBD2	.	CASSPRLAGGLFITDTQYF	TGTGCCAGCAGCCCCCGGCTAGCGGGGGGCCTCTTTATCACAGATACGCAGTATTTT
TRBV10-3	TRBJ2-2	15	TRBD1	.	CASSRETGGNGELFF	TGTGCCAGTTCTCGTGAGACAGGGGGAAACGGGGAGCTGTTTTTT
TRBV10-3	TRBJ2-3	16	.	.	CAIRRDTGTSTDTQYF	TGTGCCATCAGGAGAGACACCGGGACAAGCACAGATACGCAGTATTTT
TRBV5-4	TRBJ1-6	13	TRBD1	.	CASSFDRGLTLHF	TGTGCCAGCAGCTTCGACAGGGGGTTAACCCTCCACTTT
TRBV29-1	TRBJ1-5	13	.	.	CSVEWGVGQPQHF	TGCAGCGTTGAATGGGGGGTAGGTCAGCCCCAGCATTTT
TRBV19	TRBJ1-1	11	.	few	CASIRGTEAFF	TGTGCCAGTATTCGGGGCACTGAAGCTTTCTTT
TRBV6-5	TRBJ1-4	14	.	once	CASSPGAINEKLFF	TGTGCCAGCAGTCCAGGGGCTATAAATGAAAAACTGTTTTTT
TRBV13	TRBJ2-7	15	TRBD2	.	CASSFSGGLSYEQYF	TGTGCCAGCAGCTTTAGCGGGGGACTCTCCTACGAGCAGTACTTC